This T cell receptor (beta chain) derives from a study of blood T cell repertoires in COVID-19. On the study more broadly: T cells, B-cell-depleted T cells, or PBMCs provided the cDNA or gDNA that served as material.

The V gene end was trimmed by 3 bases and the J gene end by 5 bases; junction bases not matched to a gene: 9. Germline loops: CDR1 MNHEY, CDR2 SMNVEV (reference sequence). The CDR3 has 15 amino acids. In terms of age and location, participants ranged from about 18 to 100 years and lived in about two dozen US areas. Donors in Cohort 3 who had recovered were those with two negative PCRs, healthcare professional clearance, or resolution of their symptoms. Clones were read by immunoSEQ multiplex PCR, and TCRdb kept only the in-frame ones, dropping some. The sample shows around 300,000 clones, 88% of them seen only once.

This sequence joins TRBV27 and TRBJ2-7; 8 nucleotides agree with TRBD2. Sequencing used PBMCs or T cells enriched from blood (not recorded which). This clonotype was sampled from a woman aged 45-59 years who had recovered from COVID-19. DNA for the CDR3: TGTGCCAGCAGTTTCGGGAGGGCCCCAGTCCACGAGCAGTACTTC. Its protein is CASSFGRAPVHEQYF.